What follows are 25 T cell receptor beta chains derived from one specimen sequenced in a study of blood T cell repertoires in COVID-19. Assay: immunoSEQ multiplex PCR; the TCRdb copy retains only in-frame clones and omits some. The sample has tens of thousands of clones, about 86% seen once; the top ten hold more than 1.5%. The sequenced sample was peripheral blood. The receptors come from a woman older than 75 with active or convalescent COVID-19.

This clone was recorded once. The chain has TRBV6-5 and TRBJ1-1; weak D call: TRBD1 (6 bases). From germline, CDR1 is MNHEY and CDR2 SVGAGI. The CDR3 contains 16 residues. The V end lost 2 bases, the J end lost 5 bases, and 18 bases lay between the germline ends. This CDR3 is CASSYVGAVERTEAFF. CDR3 in DNA: TGTGCCAGCAGTTACGTGGGGGCTGTGGAAAGGACTGAAGCTTTCTTT.

This chain connects TRBV27 to TRBJ2-3; 11 bases align to TRBD2. V dropped 2 bases and J dropped 1; count of bases not matched to a gene: 2. The germline CDR1 and CDR2 sequences are MNHEY and SMNVEV (reference sequence). The CDR3 extends over 16 amino acids. CDR3 bases: TGTGCCAGCAGTTTAGTACTAGCGGGGGGCACAGATACGCAGTATTTT. Translating gives CASSLVLAGGTDTQYF.

The chain carries TRBV12-5 and TRBJ2-1, with 7 nucleotides matching TRBD2. Germline values: CDR1 LGHNT, CDR2 FRNRAP. This CDR3 contains 14 residues. V dropped 5 bases and J dropped 8; count of bases not matched to a gene: 9. CDR3 sequence: CASGLELASDEQFF. The CDR3 DNA reads TGTGCTAGTGGTCTAGAACTAGCGTCCGATGAGCAGTTCTTC. The entire variable domain, with the rest obtained from reference TRBV12-5 and TRBJ2-1, is as follows: DARVTQTPRHKVTEMGQEVTMRCQPILGHNTVFWYRQTMMQGLELLAYFRNRAPLDDSGMPKDRFSAEMPDATLATLKIQPSEPRDSAVYFCASGLELASDEQFFGPGTRLTVL.

The V and J genes are TRBV5-1 and TRBJ1-2; a possible D gene is TRBD1 (6 bases). The ends were cut back, 0 bases at V and 5 bases at J, with 11 bases in the middle. CDR1 is SGHRS, CDR2 YFSETQ, per germline. This CDR3 has 14 amino acids. DNA of the CDR3: TGCGCCAGCAGCTTGGACGCAGGGGCTTATGGCTACACCTTC. Amino acid sequence: CASSLDAGAYGYTF.

The rearrangement joins TRBV5-6 to TRBJ2-3, with 11 nucleotides matching TRBD1. Germline CDR1 is SGHDT and CDR2 is YYEEEE. J gave up 4 bases and V 0 bases, and 7 bases lay outside the gene matches. The CDR3 spans 17 residues. The CDR3 here is CASSLGLGQGGADTQYF. For the CDR3, the DNA is TGTGCCAGCAGCTTGGGCCTGGGACAGGGGGGCGCAGATACGCAGTATTTT.

V usage is TRBV5-1 and J usage is TRBJ2-3; the match to TRBD1 covers 9 bases. The CDR3 consists of 14 residues. J lost 6 bases, V lost 4 bases, and 6 bases had no gene match. Per the germline V gene, CDR1 is SGHRS and CDR2 is YFSETQ. CDR3 residues: CASSLTGGSDTQYF. CDR3 DNA: TGCGCCAGCAGCCTCACAGGGGGCTCGGATACGCAGTATTTT.

In DNA, the CDR3 is TGTGCCAGCAGTCTTAGGACTTACAATGAGCAGTTCTTC. This sequence encodes CASSLRTYNEQFF. The chain has TRBV12-3 or TRBV12-4 and TRBJ2-1; D possibly corresponds to TRBD2 (5 bases). The CDR3 contains 13 residues. V lost 5 bases, J lost 4 bases, and 9 bases lay in between.

This chain links TRBV19 with TRBJ2-7; D is possibly TRBD2 (5 bases). V was pared by 6 bases and J by 1 base, with 10 bases between. The germline CDR1 and CDR2 sequences are LNHDA and SQIVND (reference sequence). CDR3 length: 13 residues. In DNA, the CDR3 is TGTGCCAGTAGCCAACGGGGTTCCTACGAGCAGTACTTC. This encodes CASSQRGSYEQYF.

As for this clone: The junction and the germline gene differ at one end; a read error may be behind it. The genes are TRBV7-7 and TRBJ2-1; 12 bases are shared with TRBD2. This CDR3 spans 16 amino acids. Germline V gene sequence: CDR1 SSHAT, CDR2 FNYEAQ (reference sequence). The chain's CDR3 is CASSLALAGGIDEQFF. The CDR3, as DNA: TGTGCTAGCAGCTTAGCACTAGCGGGAGGAATCGATGAGCAGTTCTTC. Full variable domain (outside the CDR3, taken from reference TRBV7-7 and TRBJ2-1): GAGVSQSPRYKVTKRGQDVTLRCDPISSHATLYWYQQALGQGPEFLTYFNYEAQPDKSGLPSDRFSAERPEGSISTLTIQRTEQRDSAMYRCASSLALAGGIDEQFFGPGTRLTVL.

The chain joins TRBV27 to TRBJ2-3; possible D gene TRBD2, 6 bases. This CDR3 is built from 15 residues. Trimming removed 3 bases at V and 0 bases at J, with 10 bases between. Germline CDR1 MNHEY, CDR2 SMNVEV (reference sequence). The CDR3 spells CASSFNSGSTDTQYF. The CDR3 DNA is TGTGCCAGCAGTTTCAACAGCGGGAGCACAGATACGCAGTATTTT.

The chain joins TRBV20-1 to TRBJ1-2; tentatively, D is TRBD1 (6 bases). V dropped 6 bases and J dropped 4 bases, with 9 bases sitting between them. Germline lookup yields CDR1 DFQATT and CDR2 SNEGSKA (reference sequence). CDR3 size: 11 residues. The CDR3 sequence: CSAPTGYGYTF. Written as DNA, the CDR3 is TGCAGTGCGCCGACAGGCTATGGCTACACCTTC.

This CDR3 reads CATSAGDTDTQYF. Here the CDR3 DNA reads TGTGCCACCAGTGCGGGGGACACAGATACGCAGTATTTT. V usage is TRBV15 and J usage is TRBJ2-3; TRBD2 matches 7 bases. J gave up 2 bases and V 6 bases, and 2 bases lay outside the gene matches. The CDR3 has 13 residues. Germline V CDR1 and CDR2: LNHNV, YYDKDF (reference sequence).

V usage is TRBV6-5 and J usage is TRBJ1-4, with D perhaps TRBD1 (5 bases). Germline V gives CDR1 MNHEY, CDR2 SVGAGI. V lost 4 bases, J lost 7 bases, and 16 bases lay in between. CDR3 length: 15 residues. The CDR3 DNA reads TGTGCCAGCAGTTGGGGGGGAGGGGAGGGTGAAAAACTGTTTTTT. Protein sequence: CASSWGGGEGEKLFF.

V and J are TRBV5-4 and TRBJ2-1; 7 nucleotides agree with TRBD1. The germline V gene encodes CDR1 SGHNT and CDR2 YYREEE (reference sequence). The CDR3 covers 14 residues. The junction had 3 bases not matched to a gene; V was cut back by 0 bases and J by 6 bases. CDR3 protein: CASSLEGTANEQFF. The CDR3 nucleotides read TGTGCCAGCAGCTTGGAGGGGACAGCCAATGAGCAGTTCTTC.

The chain has TRBV5-5 and TRBJ2-5, with 10 nucleotides matching TRBD1. The germline gives CDR1 SGHKS, CDR2 YYEKEE (reference sequence). The trim removed 3 bases at V and 5 bases at J, leaving 7 bases unmatched. The CDR3 consists of 15 residues. CDR3 in amino acids: CASSSPTGGHETQYF. CDR3 nucleotides: TGTGCCAGCAGCTCGCCGACAGGGGGCCATGAGACCCAGTACTTC.

J is TRBJ2-3 and V is TRBV6-1; 9 positions match TRBD2. Germline values: CDR1 MNHNS, CDR2 SASEGT. The CDR3 has 16 amino acids. V lost 1 base, J lost 6 bases, and 8 bases stayed unmatched. CDR3: CASSEVSGSLWDTQYF. The CDR3 coding sequence is TGTGCCAGCAGTGAAGTTAGCGGGAGTCTCTGGGATACGCAGTATTTT.

The V call is TRBV28, the J call TRBJ1-3, with TRBD1 matching 8 bases. The germline V gene encodes CDR1 MDHEN and CDR2 SYDVKM. The CDR3 is 14 residues long. J was trimmed by 4 bases and V by 4 bases; bases with no gene match: 3. The CDR3 coding sequence is TGTGCCAGCAGTTCCCGGACAGGGGGAAACACCATATATTTT. This gives the protein CASSSRTGGNTIYF.

The chain combines TRBV9 with TRBJ2-2; 9 nucleotides align to TRBD1. Germline values: CDR1 SGDLS, CDR2 YYNGEE. With V trimmed by 0 bases and J by 7 bases, 13 bases remained unmatched. This CDR3 is built from 18 residues. Written as DNA, the CDR3 is TGTGCCAGCAGCGTAGAACTTTTACAGGGGGCAAGAGGCGGGGAGCTGTTTTTT. Protein: CASSVELLQGARGGELFF.

V gene TRBV2 combines with J gene TRBJ2-6; 16 bases are a match to TRBD2. This CDR3 has 17 amino acids. The trim removed 8 bases at V and 2 bases at J, leaving 3 bases unmatched. The germline V gene has CDR1 SNHLY and CDR2 FYNNEI. CDR3 in DNA: TGTGCCAGCCGGGGACTAGCGGGGGGGACTGGGGCCAACGTCCTGACTTTC. Its translation: CASRGLAGGTGANVLTF. Full variable domain (missing parts from reference TRBV2 and TRBJ2-6): EPEVTQTPSHQVTQMGQEVILRCVPISNHLYFYWYRQILGQKVEFLVSFYNNEISEKSEIFDDQFSVERPDGSNFTLKIRSTKLEDSAMYFCASRGLAGGTGANVLTFGAGSRLTVL.

The chain carries TRBV4-3 and TRBJ2-7; tentative D call: TRBD2 (5 bases). CDR3 size: 16 residues. The V gene's germline CDR1 is LGHNA and CDR2 YSLEER. V was trimmed by 1 base and J by 4 bases, leaving 17 bases between them. The CDR3 DNA reads as TGCGCCAGCAGCCAAGTAGGAGAGGGCCTCAATTACGAGCAGTACTTC. Encoded protein: CASSQVGEGLNYEQYF.

The CDR3 here is CASSPPSGDLQFF. Written as DNA, the CDR3 is TGTGCCAGCAGCCCCCCTAGCGGAGACTTGCAGTTCTTC. The chain recombines TRBV11-1 with TRBJ2-1; the match to TRBD2 covers 7 bases. CDR1 is SGHAT and CDR2 is FQDESV in the germline V gene (reference sequence). This CDR3 region has 13 residues. The V segment lost 5 bases and the J segment 12 bases; nucleotides outside the gene matches: 10.

The J gene is TRBJ2-6, the V gene TRBV5-1, with 7 bases matching TRBD1. The CDR3 loop spans 14 amino acids. Germline values: CDR1 SGHRS, CDR2 YFSETQ. Germline trimming cut 5 bases from V and 4 bases from J; bases unmatched to any gene: 3. The CDR3 DNA sequence: TGCGCCAGCAGTACAGGGGCGGGGGCCAACGTCCTGACTTTC. Its translation: CASSTGAGANVLTF.

The rearrangement joins TRBV3-1 (or the pseudogene TRBV3-2) to TRBJ1-2; 8 bases are shared with TRBD1. Germline CDR1 is LGHDT and CDR2 is YNNKEL (reference sequence). The CDR3 extends over 14 amino acids. The ends lost 4 bases at V and 8 bases at J; junction bases unmatched: 9. The CDR3 DNA is TGTGCCAGCAGCCGAACAACAACAGGGGGAGGCTACACCTTC. Translating gives CASSRTTTGGGYTF.

The rearrangement joins TRBV5-5 to TRBJ1-5; D is perhaps TRBD1 (5 bases). CDR1 is SGHKS, CDR2 YYEKEE, per germline (reference sequence). The CDR3 sequence is 16 residues long. V dropped 4 bases and J dropped 4 bases, with 18 bases sitting between them. The CDR3 nucleotides read TGTGCCAGCAGCCCTACCCCGGGAGGGGTGAATCAGCCCCAGCATTTT. This encodes CASSPTPGGVNQPQHF.

The chain uses TRBV7-9 and TRBJ2-3; 9 nucleotides align to TRBD2. The CDR3 is 14 residues long. The germline gives CDR1 SEHNR, CDR2 FQNEAQ (reference sequence). Here the CDR3 reads CAAPTSGSTDTQYF. In DNA, the CDR3 is TGTGCGGCCCCCACTAGCGGGTCCACAGATACGCAGTATTTT.